Described below is a single T cell receptor (beta chain) sequence and its context. The sample has other DNA sequences that encode this CDR3 too. This specimen comes from a study of radiation and T cells in renal cell carcinoma. Stated time point: blood 4 weeks post-SBRT, at nephrectomy. Treatment reported: 15 Gy SBRT to primary tumor, nephrectomy 4 weeks later. Nephrectomy followed 15 Gy stereotactic body radiation by 4 weeks. Radiation-treated patients gave blood at baseline, week 2 and week 4. Some clones are missing from TCRdb's copy, which holds only in-frame ones; the method was immunoSEQ multiplex PCR. This table has fewer than 200,000 clones, around 89% appearing once. This TCR was sampled from a woman aged 45-65 years with renal cell carcinoma. The sample was blood, taken from a patient whose treatment included radiotherapy and nephrectomy.

CDR3 sequence: CASSVGGGSDYGYTF. The CDR3 DNA reads TGTGCCAGCAGCGTAGGAGGGGGGTCGGACTATGGCTACACCTTC. The rearrangement uses TRBV9 and TRBJ1-2, with D possibly matching TRBD1 (6 bases). Germline V gene data show CDR1 as SGDLS and CDR2 as YYNGEE. V was cut by 0 bases and J by 3 bases, with 12 bases left in between. The CDR3 length is 15 residues. Supplemented by reference TRBV9 and TRBJ1-2, the full variable domain reads DSGVTQTPKHLITATGQRVTLRCSPRSGDLSVYWYQQSLDQGLQFLIQYYNGEERAKGNILERFSAQQFPDLHSELNLSSLELGDSALYFCASSVGGGSDYGYTFGSGTRLTVV.